Below, one TCR beta chain is given with its context. TCRdb's table, derived via immunoSEQ multiplex PCR, lists solely in-frame clones and lacks some. The sample carries some 70,000 clones, about four fifths recorded once. The data were obtained in a study of blood T cell repertoires in COVID-19. The wider study: COVID-19 samples, acute and convalescent, were from the United States, Italy and Spain.

The source material was peripheral blood. The TCR sequence derives from a woman in her sixties or seventies with acute or convalescent COVID-19.

This CDR3 reads CATSRDGDRGETQYF. The DNA for the CDR3 is TGTGCCACCAGCAGAGATGGAGACAGAGGAGAGACCCAGTACTTC. This chain links TRBV15 with TRBJ2-5; a possible D gene is TRBD1 (5 bases). Germline V lookup: CDR1 LNHNV, CDR2 YYDKDF (reference sequence). The CDR3 has 15 amino acids. Between the trimmed V and J ends, which lost 0 bases and 4 bases, there was a span of 12 bases.